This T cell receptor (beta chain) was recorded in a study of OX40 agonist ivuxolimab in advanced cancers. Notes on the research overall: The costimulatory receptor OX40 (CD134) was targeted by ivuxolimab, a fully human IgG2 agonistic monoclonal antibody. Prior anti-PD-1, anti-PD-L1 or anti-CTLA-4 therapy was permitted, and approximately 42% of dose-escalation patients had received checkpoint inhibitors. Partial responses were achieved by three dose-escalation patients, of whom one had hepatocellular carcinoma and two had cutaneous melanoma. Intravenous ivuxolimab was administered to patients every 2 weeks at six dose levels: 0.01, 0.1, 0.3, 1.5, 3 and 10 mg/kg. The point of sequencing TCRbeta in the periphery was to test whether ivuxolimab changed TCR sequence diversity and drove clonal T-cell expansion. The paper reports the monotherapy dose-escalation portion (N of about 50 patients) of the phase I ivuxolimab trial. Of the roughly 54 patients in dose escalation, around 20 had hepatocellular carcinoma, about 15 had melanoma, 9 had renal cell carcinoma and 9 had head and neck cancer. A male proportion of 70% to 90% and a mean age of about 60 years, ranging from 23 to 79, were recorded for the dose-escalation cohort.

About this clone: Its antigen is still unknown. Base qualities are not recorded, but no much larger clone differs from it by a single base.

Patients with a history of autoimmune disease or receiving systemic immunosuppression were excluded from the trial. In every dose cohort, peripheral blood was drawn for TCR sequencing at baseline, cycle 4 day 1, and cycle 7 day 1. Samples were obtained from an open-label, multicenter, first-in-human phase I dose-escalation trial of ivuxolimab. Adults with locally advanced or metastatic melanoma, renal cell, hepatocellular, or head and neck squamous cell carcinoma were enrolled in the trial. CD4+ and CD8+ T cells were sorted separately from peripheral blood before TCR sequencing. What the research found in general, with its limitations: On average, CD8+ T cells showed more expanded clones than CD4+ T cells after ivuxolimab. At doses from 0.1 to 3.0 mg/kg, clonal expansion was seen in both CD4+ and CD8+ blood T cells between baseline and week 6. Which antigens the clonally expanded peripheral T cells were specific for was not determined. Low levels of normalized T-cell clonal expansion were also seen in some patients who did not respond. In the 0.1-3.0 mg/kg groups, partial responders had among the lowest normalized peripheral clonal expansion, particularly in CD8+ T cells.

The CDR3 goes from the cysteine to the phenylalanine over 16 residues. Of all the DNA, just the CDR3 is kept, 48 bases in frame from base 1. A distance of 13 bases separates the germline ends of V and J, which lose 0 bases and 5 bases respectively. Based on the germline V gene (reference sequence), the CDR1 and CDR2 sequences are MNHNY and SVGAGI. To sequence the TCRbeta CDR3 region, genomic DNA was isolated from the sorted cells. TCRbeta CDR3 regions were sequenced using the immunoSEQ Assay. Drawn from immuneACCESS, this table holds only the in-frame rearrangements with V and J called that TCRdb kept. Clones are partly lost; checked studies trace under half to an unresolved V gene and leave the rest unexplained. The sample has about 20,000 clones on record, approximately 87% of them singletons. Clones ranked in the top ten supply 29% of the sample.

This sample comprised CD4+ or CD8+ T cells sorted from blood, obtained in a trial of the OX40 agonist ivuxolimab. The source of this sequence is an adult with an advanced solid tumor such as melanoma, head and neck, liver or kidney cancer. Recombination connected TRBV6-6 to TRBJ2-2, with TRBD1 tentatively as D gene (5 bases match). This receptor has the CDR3 CASSYSPARETGELFF. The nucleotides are TGTGCCAGCAGTTACTCCCCCGCCAGGGAAACCGGGGAGCTGTTTTTT.